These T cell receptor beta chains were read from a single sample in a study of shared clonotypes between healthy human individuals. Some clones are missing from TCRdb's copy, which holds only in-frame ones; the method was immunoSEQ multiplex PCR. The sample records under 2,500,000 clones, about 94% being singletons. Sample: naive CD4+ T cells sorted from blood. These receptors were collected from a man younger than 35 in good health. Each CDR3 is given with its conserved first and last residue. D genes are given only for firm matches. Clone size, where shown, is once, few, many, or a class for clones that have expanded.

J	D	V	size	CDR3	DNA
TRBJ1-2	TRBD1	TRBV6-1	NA	CASNLQGAYGYTF	TGTGCCAGCAACTTACAGGGGGCCTATGGCTACACCTTC
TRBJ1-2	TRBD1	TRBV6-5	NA	CASSYTGGVSGYTF	TGTGCCAGCAGTTACACAGGGGGGGTAAGCGGCTACACCTTC
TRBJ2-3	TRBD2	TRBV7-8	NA	CASRFAGEADTQYF	TGTGCCAGCAGATTTGCGGGAGAGGCAGATACGCAGTATTTT
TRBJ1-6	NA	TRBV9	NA	CASSVQGQYNSPLHF	TGTGCCAGCAGCGTTCAAGGACAATATAATTCACCCCTCCACTTT
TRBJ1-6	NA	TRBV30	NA	CAWTPGNSPLHF	TGTGCCTGGACTCCCGGGAATTCACCCCTCCACTTT
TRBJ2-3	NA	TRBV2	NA	CASIGGGSWDTQYF	TGTGCCAGCATTGGGGGGGGCTCGTGGGATACGCAGTATTTT
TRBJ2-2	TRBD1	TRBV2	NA	CASSRTGAGSGELFF	TGTGCCAGCAGTCGGACAGGGGCAGGTTCCGGGGAGCTGTTTTTT
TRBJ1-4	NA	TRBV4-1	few	CASSQDPDEKLFF	TGCGCCAGCAGCCAAGATCCCGATGAAAAACTGTTTTTT
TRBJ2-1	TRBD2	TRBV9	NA	CASSAQLAGETSYNEQFF	TGTGCCAGCAGCGCCCAACTAGCGGGGGAGACAAGCTACAATGAGCAGTTCTTC
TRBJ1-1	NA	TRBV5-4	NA	CASSLGSLNTEAFF	TGTGCCAGCAGCTTGGGGTCACTGAACACTGAAGCTTTCTTT
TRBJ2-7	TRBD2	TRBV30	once	CAWSLAGGPGEQYF	TGTGCCTGGAGCCTAGCGGGGGGGCCTGGCGAGCAGTACTTC
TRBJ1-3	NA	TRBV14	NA	CASSQVRGHTYYSGNTIYF	TGTGCCAGCAGCCAAGTCCGGGGACACACCTATTACTCTGGAAACACCATATATTTT
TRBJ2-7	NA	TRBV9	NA	CASSVGGSRDEQYF	TGTGCCAGCAGCGTAGGCGGGTCTAGGGACGAGCAGTACTTC
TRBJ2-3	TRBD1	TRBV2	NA	CASRAGQGNTDTQYF	TGTGCCAGCAGGGCGGGACAGGGAAACACAGATACGCAGTATTTT
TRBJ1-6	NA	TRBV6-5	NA	CASKSDSYNSPLHF	TGTGCCAGCAAATCCGACTCCTATAATTCACCCCTCCACTTT
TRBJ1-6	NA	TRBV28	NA	CATYLGGGGYNSPLHF	TGTGCCACCTACCTGGGGGGGGGTGGATATAATTCACCCCTCCACTTT
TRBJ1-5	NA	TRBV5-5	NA	CASSLRWGETFNQPQHF	TGTGCCAGCAGCTTAAGATGGGGGGAGACTTTCAATCAGCCCCAGCATTTT
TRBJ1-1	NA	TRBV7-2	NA	CASSRIATAMNTEAFF	TGTGCCAGCAGCCGCATCGCAACAGCGATGAACACTGAAGCTTTCTTT
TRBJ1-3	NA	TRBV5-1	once	CASSLEGQGNTIYF	TGCGCCAGCAGCTTGGAGGGCCAAGGGAACACCATATATTTT
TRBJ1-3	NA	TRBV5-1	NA	CASSLGRAPDSGNTIYF	TGCGCCAGCAGCTTGGGGCGGGCACCGGACTCTGGAAACACCATATATTTT
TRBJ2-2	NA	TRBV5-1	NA	CASCRDMNTGELFF	TGCGCCAGCTGCCGGGACATGAACACCGGGGAGCTGTTTTTT
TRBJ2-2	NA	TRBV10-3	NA	CAISESMNTGELFF	TGTGCCATCAGTGAGTCCATGAACACCGGGGAGCTGTTTTTT
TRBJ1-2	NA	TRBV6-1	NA	CASSEALKGDGYTF	TGTGCCAGCAGTGAAGCGTTGAAGGGCGACGGCTACACCTTC
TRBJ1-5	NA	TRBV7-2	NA	CASSLAPPDQPQHF	TGTGCCAGCAGCTTAGCGCCACCGGATCAGCCCCAGCATTTT